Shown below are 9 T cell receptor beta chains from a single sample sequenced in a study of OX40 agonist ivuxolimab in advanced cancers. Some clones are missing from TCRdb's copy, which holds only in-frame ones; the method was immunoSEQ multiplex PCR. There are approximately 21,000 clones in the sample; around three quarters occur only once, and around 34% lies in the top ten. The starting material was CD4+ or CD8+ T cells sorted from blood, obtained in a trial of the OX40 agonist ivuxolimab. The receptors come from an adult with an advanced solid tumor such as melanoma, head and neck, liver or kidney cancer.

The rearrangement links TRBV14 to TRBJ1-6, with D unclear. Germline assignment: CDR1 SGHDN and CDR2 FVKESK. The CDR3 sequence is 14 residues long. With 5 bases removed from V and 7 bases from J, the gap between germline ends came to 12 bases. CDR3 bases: TGTGCCAGCAGCTGGCGGAGAGGGAATTCACCCCTCCACTTT. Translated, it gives CASSWRRGNSPLHF.

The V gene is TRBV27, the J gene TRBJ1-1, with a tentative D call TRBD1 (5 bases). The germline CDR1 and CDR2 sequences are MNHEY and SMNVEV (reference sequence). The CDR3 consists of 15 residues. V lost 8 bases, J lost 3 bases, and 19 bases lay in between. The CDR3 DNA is TGTGCCAGCGGACAATCTTTCGACCTTTACACTGAAGCTTTCTTT. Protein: CASGQSFDLYTEAFF.

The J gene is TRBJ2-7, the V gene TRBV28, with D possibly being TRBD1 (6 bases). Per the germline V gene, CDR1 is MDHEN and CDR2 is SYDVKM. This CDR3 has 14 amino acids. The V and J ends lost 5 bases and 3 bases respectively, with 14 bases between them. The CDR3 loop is CASSQGFGVYEQYF. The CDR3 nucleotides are TGTGCCAGCAGTCAGGGGTTCGGAGTCTACGAGCAGTACTTC.

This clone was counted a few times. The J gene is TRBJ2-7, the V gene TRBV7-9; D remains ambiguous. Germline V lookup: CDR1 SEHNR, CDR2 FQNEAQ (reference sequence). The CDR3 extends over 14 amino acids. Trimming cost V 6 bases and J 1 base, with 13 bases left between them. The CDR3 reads CASSNSIDSYEQYF. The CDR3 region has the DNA TGTGCCAGCAGTAATAGTATAGATTCCTACGAGCAGTACTTC.

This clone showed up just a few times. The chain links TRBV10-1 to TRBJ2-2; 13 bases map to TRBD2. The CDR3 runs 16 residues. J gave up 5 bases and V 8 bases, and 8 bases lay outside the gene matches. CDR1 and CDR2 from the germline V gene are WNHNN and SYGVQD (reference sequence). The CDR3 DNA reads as TGCGCCAGCGCCCCGGGACTAGCGGGACGGACCGGGGAGCTGTTTTTT. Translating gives CASAPGLAGRTGELFF.

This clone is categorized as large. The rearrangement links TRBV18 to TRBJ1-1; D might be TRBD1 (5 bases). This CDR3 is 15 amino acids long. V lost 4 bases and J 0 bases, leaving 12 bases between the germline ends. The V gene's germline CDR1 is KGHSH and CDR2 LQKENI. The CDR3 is CASSLAGYMNTEAFF. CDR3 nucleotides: TGTGCCAGCTCACTGGCAGGGTACATGAACACTGAAGCTTTCTTT.

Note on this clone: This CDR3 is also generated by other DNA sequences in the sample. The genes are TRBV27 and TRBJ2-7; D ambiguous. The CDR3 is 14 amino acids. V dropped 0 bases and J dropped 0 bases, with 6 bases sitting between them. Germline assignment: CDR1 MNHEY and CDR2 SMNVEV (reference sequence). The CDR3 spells CASSLSGSSYEQYF. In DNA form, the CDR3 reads TGTGCCAGCAGTTTATCGGGCAGCTCCTACGAGCAGTACTTC.

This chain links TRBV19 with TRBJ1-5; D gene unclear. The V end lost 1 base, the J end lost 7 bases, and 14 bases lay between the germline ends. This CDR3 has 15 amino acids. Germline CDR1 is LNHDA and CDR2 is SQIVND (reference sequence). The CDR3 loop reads CASSIAQLFKQPQHF. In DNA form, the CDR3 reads TGTGCCAGTAGTATAGCCCAGTTGTTCAAGCAGCCCCAGCATTTT.

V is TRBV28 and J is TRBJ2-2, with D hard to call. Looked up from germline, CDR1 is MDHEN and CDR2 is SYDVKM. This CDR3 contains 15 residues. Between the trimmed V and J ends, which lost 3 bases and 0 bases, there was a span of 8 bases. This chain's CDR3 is CASSLVGSNTGELFF. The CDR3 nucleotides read TGTGCCAGCAGTTTGGTTGGTTCGAACACCGGGGAGCTGTTTTTT.